Sequencing of this T cell receptor beta chain was carried out in a study of cytomegalovirus exposure and HLA in healthy donors. As for the study in general: From HLA-typed donors, an early data release held some 80 million unique TCRs.

Comment on this clone: As yet, its antigen is unknown.

The V segment lost 4 bases and the J segment 4 bases; nucleotides outside the gene matches: 6. The CDR3 contains 15 residues. Per germline, CDR1 SGHVS and CDR2 FNYEAQ. Study outcomes and limitations: Common viral pathogens seemed, in a later analysis, to connect with several of the most significant clusters.

13 Jbeta primers and 60 Vbeta primers were used for the PCR. Sequencing used immunoSEQ multiplex PCR; TCRdb keeps in-frame clones, though not all of them. The data show over 150,000 clones, with 80% to 90% seen just once and over 8.5% held by the top ten. The TCR originated in a man aged 45-65 years in good health and CMV-seropositive. This chain connects TRBV7-6 to TRBJ1-2, with 10 bases aligning to TRBD1. The sequenced material came from PBMCs. The CDR3, as DNA: TGTGCCAGCAGCTCAATGACAGGGGGCAGCTATGGCTACACCTTC. Residues: CASSSMTGGSYGYTF.